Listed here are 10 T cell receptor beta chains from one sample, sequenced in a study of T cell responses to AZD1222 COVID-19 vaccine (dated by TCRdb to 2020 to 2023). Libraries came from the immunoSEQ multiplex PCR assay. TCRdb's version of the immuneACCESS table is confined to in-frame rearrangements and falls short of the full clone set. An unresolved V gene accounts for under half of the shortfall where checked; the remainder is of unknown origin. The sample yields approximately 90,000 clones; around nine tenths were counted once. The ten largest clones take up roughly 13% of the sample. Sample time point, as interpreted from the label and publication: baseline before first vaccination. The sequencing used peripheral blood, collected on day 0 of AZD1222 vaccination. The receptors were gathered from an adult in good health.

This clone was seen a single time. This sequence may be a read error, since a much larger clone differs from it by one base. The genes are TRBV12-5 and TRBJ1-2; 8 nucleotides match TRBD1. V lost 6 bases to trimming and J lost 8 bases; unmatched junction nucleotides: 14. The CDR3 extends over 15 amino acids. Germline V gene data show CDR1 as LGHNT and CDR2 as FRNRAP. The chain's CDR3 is CASGPPGGFKEGYTF. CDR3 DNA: TGTGCTAGTGGCCCACCAGGGGGCTTCAAGGAGGGCTACACCTTC.

The CDR3 DNA is TGTGCCAGCCATTTACAGGGGAACACTGAAGCTTTCTTT. Translation: CASHLQGNTEAFF. The rearrangement uses TRBV2 and TRBJ1-1, with D possibly matching TRBD1 (6 bases). The ends were cut back, 8 bases at V and 1 base at J, with 11 bases in the middle. The germline V gene encodes CDR1 SNHLY and CDR2 FYNNEI. The CDR3 covers 13 residues.

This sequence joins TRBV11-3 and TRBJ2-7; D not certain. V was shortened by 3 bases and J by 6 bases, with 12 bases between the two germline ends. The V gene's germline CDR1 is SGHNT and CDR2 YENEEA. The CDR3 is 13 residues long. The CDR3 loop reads CASSFRAPSEQYF. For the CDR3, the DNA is TGTGCCAGCAGCTTTCGCGCGCCTAGCGAGCAGTACTTC.

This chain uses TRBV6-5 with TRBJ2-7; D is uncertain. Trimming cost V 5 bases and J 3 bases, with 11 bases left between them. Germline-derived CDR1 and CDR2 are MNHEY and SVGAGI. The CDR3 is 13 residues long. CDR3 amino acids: CASSRYEDYEQYF. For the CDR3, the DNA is TGTGCCAGCAGTCGCTATGAGGACTACGAGCAGTACTTC.

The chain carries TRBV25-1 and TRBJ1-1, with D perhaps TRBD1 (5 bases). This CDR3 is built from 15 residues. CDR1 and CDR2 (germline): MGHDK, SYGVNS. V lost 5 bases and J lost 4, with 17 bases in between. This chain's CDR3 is CASSTPRGTGTEAFF. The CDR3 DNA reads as TGTGCCAGCAGTACCCCCCGGGGCACGGGCACTGAAGCTTTCTTT.

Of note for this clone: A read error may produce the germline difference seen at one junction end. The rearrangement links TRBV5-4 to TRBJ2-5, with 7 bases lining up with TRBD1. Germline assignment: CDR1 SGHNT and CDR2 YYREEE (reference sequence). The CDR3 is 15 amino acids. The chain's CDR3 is CANSWTGQRKETQYF. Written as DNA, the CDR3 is TGTGCCAACAGCTGGACGGGACAGAGAAAAGAGACCCAGTACTTC.

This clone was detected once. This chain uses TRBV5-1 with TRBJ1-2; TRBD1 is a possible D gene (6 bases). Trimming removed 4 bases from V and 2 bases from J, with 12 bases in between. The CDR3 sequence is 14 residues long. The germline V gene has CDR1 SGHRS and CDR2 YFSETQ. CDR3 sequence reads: CASSQGTYNYGYTF. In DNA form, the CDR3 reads TGCGCCAGCAGCCAGGGGACGTACAACTATGGCTACACCTTC. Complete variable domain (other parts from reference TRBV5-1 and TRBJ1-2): KAGVTQTPRYLIKTRGQQVTLSCSPISGHRSVSWYQQTPGQGLQFLFEYFSETQRNKGNFPGRFSGRQFSNSRSEMNVSTLELGDSALYLCASSQGTYNYGYTFGSGTRLTVV.

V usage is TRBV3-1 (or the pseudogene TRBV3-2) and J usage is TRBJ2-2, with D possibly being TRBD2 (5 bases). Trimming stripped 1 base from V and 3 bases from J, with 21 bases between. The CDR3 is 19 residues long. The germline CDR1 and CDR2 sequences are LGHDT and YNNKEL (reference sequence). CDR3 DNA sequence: TGTGCCAGCAGCCAAGTAGAAGTGGGAGCCGGGTCCCACACCGGGGAGCTGTTTTTT. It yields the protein CASSQVEVGAGSHTGELFF.

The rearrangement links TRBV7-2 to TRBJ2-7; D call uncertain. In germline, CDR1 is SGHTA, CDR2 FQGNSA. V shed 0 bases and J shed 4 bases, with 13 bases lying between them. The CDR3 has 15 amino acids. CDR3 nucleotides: TGTGCCAGCAGCTTAGCTGGAGACATATCATACGAGCAGTACTTC. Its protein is CASSLAGDISYEQYF.

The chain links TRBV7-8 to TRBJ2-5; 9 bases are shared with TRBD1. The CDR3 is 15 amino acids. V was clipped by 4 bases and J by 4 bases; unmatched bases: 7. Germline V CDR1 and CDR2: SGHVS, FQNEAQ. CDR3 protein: CASSSTGTGIETQYF. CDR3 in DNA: TGTGCCAGCAGCTCTACCGGGACAGGGATAGAGACCCAGTACTTC.